This TCR beta chain is drawn from a study of blood T cell repertoires in COVID-19 (dated by TCRdb to the early 2020s). For the wider study: Collaborator samples came from the United States, Italy and Spain and covered acute and convalescent phases of COVID-19. The material from the prospective study consisted of cDNA or gDNA derived from T cells, B-cell-depleted T cells, or PBMCs. Subjects who had been exposed to COVID-19, were actively infected with it, or had recovered from it provided the deeply sampled blood TCRbeta repertoires that made up the dataset. The repertoires were released in a freely available public database intended as a resource for research on the immune response to SARS-CoV-2. Samples came from the ongoing ImmuneRACE study (first 160 participants) plus 1,254 subjects from 6 global collaborators. A de-identified subject ID, COVID-19 status, age in years and sex were almost always included in the sample metadata. Where available, HLA class I and class II types were obtained from metadata supplied by the sample provider rather than from assay-based typing. General study outcomes and caveats: How much clinical and demographic metadata was included differed by source and by participant, and the metadata was provided uncurated.

Only a few counts were recorded for this clone. Its antigen is currently not known. No base quality information exists; no much larger clone differs at one position. TCRbeta CDR3 regions were amplified from genomic DNA using the immunoSEQ Assay, a bias-controlled multiplex PCR. The study's own analysis went as follows. The number of nucleated cells in each sample was estimated by amplification of reference gene primers within the assay. To quantify the absolute abundance of each unique TCRbeta CDR3 rearrangement, sequence reads were collapsed and filtered. For each sample, productive Simpson clonality was calculated as the square root of Simpson's diversity index across productive rearrangements. TCRdb stores this immuneACCESS table with in-frame sequences only. Part of the clones is absent; in the studies checked, under half of the shortfall reflects unresolved V genes, and no reason is known for the rest. V and J calls plus clone size are reproduced from that table; the DNA served to infer D and trimming. The sample records under 75,000 clones, 80% of which are singletons. Over 15% of the sample goes to the ten largest clones.

Samples from volunteer blood donors who had recovered from COVID-19 were contributed by a second Seattle source. Collaborating institutions collected whole blood in K2EDTA tubes following their own protocols. For TCRbeta analysis, collaborators shipped samples in one of three forms: frozen whole blood, isolated PBMCs, or DNA extracted from either of those sample types. As encoded in the germline V gene (reference sequence), CDR1 is SEHNR while CDR2 is FQNEAQ. A distance of 16 bases separates the germline ends of V and J, which lose 5 bases and 0 bases respectively. The CDR3 goes from the cysteine to the phenylalanine over 16 residues. Left in the record is the CDR3 DNA by itself, 48 bases read in frame from the first base.

This receptor chain uses TRBV7-9 and TRBJ1-1; the D gene cannot be named for sure. The sample comprised peripheral blood. The clonotype comes from a man between 65 and 85 years old who had recovered from COVID-19. This receptor carries the CDR3 CASSPREAGLNTEAFF. The sequence in DNA is TGTGCCAGCAGCCCCCGTGAGGCGGGCCTGAACACTGAAGCTTTCTTT.